This entry describes one TCR beta chain. The record originates from a study of blood T cell repertoires in COVID-19. Using immunoSEQ multiplex PCR, the repertoire was profiled, and TCRdb retains in-frame clones only, with some absent. The repertoire includes approximately 270,000 clones, approximately 89% of them detected once, and around 6.5% sits in the top ten. This CDR3 comprises 14 residues. Germline V gene lookup returns CDR1 SGDLS and CDR2 YYNGEE. Trimming stripped 3 bases from V and 7 bases from J, with 14 bases between. The chain couples TRBV9 to TRBJ2-1, with D possibly being TRBD1 (6 bases). The sample comprised peripheral blood. The source is a woman in her 30s with COVID-19, enrolled during active disease. The CDR3 region is CASSDRQVGNEQFF. For the CDR3, the DNA is TGTGCCAGCAGCGACCGACAGGTGGGGAATGAGCAGTTCTTC.